The sequence of this TCR beta chain was determined in a study of T cells after yellow fever vaccination. Study-wide background: SMART-Seq v4 Ultra Low Input prepared libraries from low-cell fractions.

This clonotype showed up just a few times. The antigen is unknown. Each CDR3 protein gets one entry after TCRdb re-called the 5' RACE reads with MiXCR. The data hold more than 110,000 distinct CDR3 sequences, with approximately 6.6% observed a single time. The germline gives CDR1 SGHKS, CDR2 YYEKEE (reference sequence). V dropped 6 bases and J dropped 4 bases, with 5 bases sitting between them. The CDR3 consists of 11 residues. Points from the study as a whole: The CD4 compartment and the CD8 compartment contained a small share of clonotypes in common. When the response was secondary, it was weaker but reached its peak faster, day 5 versus 15.

V usage is TRBV5-5 and J usage is TRBJ2-1; D is uncertain. This sequence originates from a man aged 30 to 39 who received the YFV17D yellow fever vaccine. The sequencing used CD4+ T cells sorted from PBMCs, collected 10 days after the yellow fever booster vaccination. For the CDR3, the DNA is TGTGCCAGCAACTATTACAATGAGCAGTTCTTC. This gives the protein CASNYYNEQFF.